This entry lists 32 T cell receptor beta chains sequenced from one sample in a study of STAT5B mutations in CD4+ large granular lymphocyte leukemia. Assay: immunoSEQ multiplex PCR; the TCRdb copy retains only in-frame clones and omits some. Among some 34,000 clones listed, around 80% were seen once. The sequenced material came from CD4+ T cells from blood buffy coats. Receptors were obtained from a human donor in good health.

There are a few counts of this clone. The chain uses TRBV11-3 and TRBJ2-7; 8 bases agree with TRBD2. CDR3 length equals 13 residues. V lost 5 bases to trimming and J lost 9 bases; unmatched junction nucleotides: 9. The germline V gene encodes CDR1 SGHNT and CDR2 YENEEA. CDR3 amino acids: CASSLLGAGGQYF. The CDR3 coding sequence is TGTGCCAGCAGCCTCCTGGGGGCGGGAGGGCAGTACTTC. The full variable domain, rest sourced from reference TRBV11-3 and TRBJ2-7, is EAGVVQSPRYKIIEKKQPVAFWCNPISGHNTLYWYLQNLGQGPELLIRYENEEAVDDSQLPKDRFSAERLKGVDSTLKIQPAELGDSAVYLCASSLLGAGGQYFGPGTRLTVT.

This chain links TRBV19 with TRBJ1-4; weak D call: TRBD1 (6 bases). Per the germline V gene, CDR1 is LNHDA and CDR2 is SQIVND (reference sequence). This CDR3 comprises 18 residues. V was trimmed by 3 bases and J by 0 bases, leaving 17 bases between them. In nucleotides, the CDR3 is TGTGCCAGTAGTATTCAGGGGCCGAACACTCCAACTAATGAAAAACTGTTTTTT. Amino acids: CASSIQGPNTPTNEKLFF. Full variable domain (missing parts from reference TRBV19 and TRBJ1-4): DGGITQSPKYLFRKEGQNVTLSCEQNLNHDAMYWYRQDPGQGLRLIYYSQIVNDFQKGDIAEGYSVSREKKESFPLTVTSAQKNPTAFYLCASSIQGPNTPTNEKLFFGSGTQLSVL.

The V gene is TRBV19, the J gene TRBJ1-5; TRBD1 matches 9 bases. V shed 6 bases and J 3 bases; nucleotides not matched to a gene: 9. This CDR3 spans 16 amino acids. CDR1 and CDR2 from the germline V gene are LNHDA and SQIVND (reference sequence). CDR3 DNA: TGTGCCAGTAGGGAGGGGGGGACAGGGCCCAATCAGCCCCAGCATTTT. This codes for CASREGGTGPNQPQHF.

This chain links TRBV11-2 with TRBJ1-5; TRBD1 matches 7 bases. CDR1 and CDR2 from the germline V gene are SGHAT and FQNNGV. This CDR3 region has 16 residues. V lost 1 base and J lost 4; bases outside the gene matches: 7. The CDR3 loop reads CASSLGFTQGNQPQHF. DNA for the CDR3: TGTGCCAGCAGCTTAGGATTTACACAGGGGAATCAGCCCCAGCATTTT.

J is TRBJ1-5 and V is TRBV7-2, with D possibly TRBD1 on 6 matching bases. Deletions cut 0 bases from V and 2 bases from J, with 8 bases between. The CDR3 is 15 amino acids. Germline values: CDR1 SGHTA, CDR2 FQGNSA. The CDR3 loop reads CASSLARGRNQPQHF. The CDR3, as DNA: TGTGCCAGCAGCTTAGCTCGGGGGCGCAATCAGCCCCAGCATTTT.

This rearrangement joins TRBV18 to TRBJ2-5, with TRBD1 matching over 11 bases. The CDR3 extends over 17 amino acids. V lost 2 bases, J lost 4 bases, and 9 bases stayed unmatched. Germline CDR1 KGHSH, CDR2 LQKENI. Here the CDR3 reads CASSPFMRTGGGETQYF. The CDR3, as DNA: TGTGCCAGCTCACCATTCATGAGGACAGGGGGCGGAGAGACCCAGTACTTC. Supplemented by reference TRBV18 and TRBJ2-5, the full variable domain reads NAGVMQNPRHLVRRRGQEARLRCSPMKGHSHVYWYRQLPEEGLKFMVYLQKENIIDESGMPKERFSAEFPKEGPSILRIQQVVRGDSAAYFCASSPFMRTGGGETQYFGPGTRLLVL.

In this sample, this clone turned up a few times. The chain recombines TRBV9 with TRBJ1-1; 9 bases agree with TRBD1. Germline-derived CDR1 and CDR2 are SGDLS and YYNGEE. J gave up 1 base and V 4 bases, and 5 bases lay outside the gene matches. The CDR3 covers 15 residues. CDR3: CASSTEDRGNTEAFF. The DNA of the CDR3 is TGTGCCAGCAGCACCGAGGACAGGGGGAACACTGAAGCTTTCTTT. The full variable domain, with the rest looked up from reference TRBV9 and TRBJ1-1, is DSGVTQTPKHLITATGQRVTLRCSPRSGDLSVYWYQQSLDQGLQFLIQYYNGEERAKGNILERFSAQQFPDLHSELNLSSLELGDSALYFCASSTEDRGNTEAFFGQGTRLTVV.

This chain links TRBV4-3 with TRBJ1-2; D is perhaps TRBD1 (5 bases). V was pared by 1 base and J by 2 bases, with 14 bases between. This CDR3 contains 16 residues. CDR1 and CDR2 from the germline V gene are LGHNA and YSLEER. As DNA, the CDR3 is TGCGCCAGCAGCCAAGTCCCATATCGGGACAACTATGGCTACACCTTC. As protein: CASSQVPYRDNYGYTF.

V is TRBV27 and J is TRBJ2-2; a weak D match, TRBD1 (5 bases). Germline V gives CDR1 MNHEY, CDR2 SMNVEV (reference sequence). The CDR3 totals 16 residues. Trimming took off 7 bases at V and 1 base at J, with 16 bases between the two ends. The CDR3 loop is CASTPHGQGNTGELFF. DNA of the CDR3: TGTGCCAGCACCCCGCACGGGCAGGGGAACACCGGGGAGCTGTTTTTT.

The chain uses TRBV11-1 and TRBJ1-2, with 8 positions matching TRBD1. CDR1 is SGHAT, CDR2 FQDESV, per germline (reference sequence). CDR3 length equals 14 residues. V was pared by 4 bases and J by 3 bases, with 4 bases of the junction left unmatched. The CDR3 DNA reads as TGTGCCAGCAGCTCACGACAGGGGTACTATGGCTACACCTTC. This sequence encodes CASSSRQGYYGYTF.

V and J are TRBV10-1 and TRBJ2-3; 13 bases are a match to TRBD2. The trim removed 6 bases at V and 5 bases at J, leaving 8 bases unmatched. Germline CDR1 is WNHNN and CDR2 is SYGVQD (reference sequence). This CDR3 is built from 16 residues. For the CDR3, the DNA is TGCGCCAGCAGGGAGGGACTAGCGGGATCGGGAGATACGCAGTATTTT. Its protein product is CASREGLAGSGDTQYF.

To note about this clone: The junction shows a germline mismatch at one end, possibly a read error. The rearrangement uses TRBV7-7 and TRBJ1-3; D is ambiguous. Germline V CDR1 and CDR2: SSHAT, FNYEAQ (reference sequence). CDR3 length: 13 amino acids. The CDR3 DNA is TGTGCTAGCAGCTCCAGCTCTGGAAACACCATATATTTT. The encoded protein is CASSSSSGNTIYF.

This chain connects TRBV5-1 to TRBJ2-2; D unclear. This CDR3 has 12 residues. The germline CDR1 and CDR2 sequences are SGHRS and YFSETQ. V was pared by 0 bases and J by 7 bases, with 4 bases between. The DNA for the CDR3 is TGCGCCAGCAGCTTGGAAAGCGGGGAGCTGTTTTTT. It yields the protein CASSLESGELFF.

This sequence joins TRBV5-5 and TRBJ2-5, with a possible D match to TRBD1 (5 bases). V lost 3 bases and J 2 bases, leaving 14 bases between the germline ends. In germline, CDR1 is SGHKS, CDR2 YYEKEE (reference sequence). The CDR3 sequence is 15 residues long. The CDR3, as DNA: TGTGCCAGCAGCTCAGGGCGATGGGCACAAGAGACCCAGTACTTC. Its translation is CASSSGRWAQETQYF.

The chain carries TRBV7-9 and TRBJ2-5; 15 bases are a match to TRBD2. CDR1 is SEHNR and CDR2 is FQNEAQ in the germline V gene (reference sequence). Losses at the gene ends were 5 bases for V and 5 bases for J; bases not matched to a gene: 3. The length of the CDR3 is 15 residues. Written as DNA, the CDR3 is TGTGCCAGCAGCCGAGGACTAGCGGGAGGGGAGACCCAGTACTTC. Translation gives CASSRGLAGGETQYF.

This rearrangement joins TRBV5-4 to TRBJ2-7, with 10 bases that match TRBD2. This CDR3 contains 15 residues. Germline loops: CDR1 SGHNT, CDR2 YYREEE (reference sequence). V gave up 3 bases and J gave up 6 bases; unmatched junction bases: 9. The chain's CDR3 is CASSSIAGGSGEQYF. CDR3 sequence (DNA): TGTGCCAGCAGCTCTATAGCGGGAGGTTCAGGCGAGCAGTACTTC.

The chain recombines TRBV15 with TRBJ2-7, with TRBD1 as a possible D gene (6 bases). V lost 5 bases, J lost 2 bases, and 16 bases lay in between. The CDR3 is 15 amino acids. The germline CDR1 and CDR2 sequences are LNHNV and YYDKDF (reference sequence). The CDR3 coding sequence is TGTGCCACCAGCCCTCAGGCACAGGGCCCCTACGAGCAGTACTTC. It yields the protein CATSPQAQGPYEQYF.

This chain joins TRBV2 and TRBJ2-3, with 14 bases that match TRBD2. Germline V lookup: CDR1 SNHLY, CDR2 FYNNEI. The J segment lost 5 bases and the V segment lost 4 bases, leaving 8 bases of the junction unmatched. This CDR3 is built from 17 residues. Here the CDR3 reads CASSAGLAGGYGDTQYF. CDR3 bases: TGTGCCAGCAGTGCAGGACTAGCGGGAGGTTATGGAGATACGCAGTATTTT.

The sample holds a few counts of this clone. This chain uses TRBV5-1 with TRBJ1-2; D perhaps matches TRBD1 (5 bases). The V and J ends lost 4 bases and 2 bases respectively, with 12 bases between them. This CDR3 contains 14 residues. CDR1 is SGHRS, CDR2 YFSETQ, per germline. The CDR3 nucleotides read TGCGCCAGCAGCCCCGGGACGGACAACTATGGCTACACCTTC. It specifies CASSPGTDNYGYTF.

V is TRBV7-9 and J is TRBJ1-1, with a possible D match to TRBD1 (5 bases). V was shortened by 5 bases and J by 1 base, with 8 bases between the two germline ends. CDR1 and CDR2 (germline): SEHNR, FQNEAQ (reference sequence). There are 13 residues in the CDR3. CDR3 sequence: CASSPQGNTEAFF. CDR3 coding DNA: TGTGCCAGCAGCCCGCAGGGGAACACTGAAGCTTTCTTT. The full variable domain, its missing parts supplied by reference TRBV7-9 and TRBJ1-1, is DTGVSQNPRHKITKRGQNVTFRCDPISEHNRLYWYRQTLGQGPEFLTYFQNEAQLEKSRLLSDRFSAERPKGSFSTLEIQRTEQGDSAMYLCASSPQGNTEAFFGQGTRLTVV.

The CDR3 is CASSARVLRNTGELFF. The DNA for the CDR3 is TGTGCCAGCAGCGCCCGGGTCTTAAGGAACACCGGGGAGCTGTTTTTT. This chain connects TRBV7-2 to TRBJ2-2; no clear D. The CDR3 consists of 16 residues. Trimming removed 5 bases from V and 1 base from J, with 14 bases in between. The V gene's germline CDR1 is SGHTA and CDR2 FQGNSA.

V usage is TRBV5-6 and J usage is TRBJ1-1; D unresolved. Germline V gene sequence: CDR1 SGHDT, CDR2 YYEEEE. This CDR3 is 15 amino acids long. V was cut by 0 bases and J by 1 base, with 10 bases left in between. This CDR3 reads CASSLGMPRNTEAFF. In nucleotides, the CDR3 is TGTGCCAGCAGCTTGGGTATGCCACGGAACACTGAAGCTTTCTTT.

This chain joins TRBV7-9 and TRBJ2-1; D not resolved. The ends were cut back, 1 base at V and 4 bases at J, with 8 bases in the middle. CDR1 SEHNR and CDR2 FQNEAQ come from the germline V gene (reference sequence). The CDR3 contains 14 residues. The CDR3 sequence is CASSLDSEYNEQFF. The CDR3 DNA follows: TGTGCCAGCAGCTTAGACAGCGAATACAATGAGCAGTTCTTC.

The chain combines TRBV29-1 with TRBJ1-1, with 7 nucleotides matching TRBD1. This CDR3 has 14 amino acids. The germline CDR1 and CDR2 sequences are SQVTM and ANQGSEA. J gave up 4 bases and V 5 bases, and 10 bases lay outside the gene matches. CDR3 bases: TGCAGCGTTTTGACAGGGTGGGCGTCCACTGAAGCTTTCTTT. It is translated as CSVLTGWASTEAFF.

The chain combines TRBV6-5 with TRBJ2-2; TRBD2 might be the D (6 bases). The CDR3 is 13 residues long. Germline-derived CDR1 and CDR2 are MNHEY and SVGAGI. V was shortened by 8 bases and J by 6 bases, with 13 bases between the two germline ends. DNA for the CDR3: TGTGCCAGCGTCCTAGCGAAGCCCGGGGAGCTGTTTTTT. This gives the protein CASVLAKPGELFF.

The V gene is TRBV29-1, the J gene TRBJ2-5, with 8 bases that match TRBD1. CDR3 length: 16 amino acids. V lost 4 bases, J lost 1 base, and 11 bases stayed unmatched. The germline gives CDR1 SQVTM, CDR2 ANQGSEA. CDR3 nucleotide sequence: TGCAGCGTTGCTAGAGGGCGCGACAGGGGCCAAGAGACCCAGTACTTC. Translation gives CSVARGRDRGQETQYF.

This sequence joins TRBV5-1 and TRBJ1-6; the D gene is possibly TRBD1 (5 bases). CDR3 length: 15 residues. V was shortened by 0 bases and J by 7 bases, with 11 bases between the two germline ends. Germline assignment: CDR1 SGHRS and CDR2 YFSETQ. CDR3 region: CASSLGRRGNSPLHF. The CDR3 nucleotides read TGCGCCAGCAGCTTGGGTCGACGGGGGAATTCACCCCTCCACTTT.

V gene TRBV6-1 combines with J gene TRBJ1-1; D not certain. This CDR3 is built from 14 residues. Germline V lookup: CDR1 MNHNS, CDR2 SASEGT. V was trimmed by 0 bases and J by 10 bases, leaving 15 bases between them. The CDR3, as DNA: TGTGCCAGCAGTGAAGCAGGCTCCGGCCTAGGAGCTTTCTTT. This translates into CASSEAGSGLGAFF.

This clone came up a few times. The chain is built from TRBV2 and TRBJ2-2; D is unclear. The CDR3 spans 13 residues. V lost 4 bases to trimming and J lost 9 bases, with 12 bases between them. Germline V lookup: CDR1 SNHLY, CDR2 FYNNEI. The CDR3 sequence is CASSATVTRELFF. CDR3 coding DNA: TGTGCCAGCAGTGCGACGGTGACCAGGGAGCTGTTTTTT.

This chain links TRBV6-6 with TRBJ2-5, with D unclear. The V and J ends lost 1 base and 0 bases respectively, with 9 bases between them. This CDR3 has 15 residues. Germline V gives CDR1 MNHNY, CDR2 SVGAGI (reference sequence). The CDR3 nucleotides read TGTGCCAGCAGTTACTATCACCCGTACCAAGAGACCCAGTACTTC. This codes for CASSYYHPYQETQYF.

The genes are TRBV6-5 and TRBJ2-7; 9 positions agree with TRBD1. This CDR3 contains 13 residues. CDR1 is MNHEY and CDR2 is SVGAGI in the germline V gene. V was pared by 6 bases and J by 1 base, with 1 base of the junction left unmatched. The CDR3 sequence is CASRGTGSYEQYF. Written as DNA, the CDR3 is TGTGCCAGCAGGGGGACAGGGTCCTACGAGCAGTACTTC.

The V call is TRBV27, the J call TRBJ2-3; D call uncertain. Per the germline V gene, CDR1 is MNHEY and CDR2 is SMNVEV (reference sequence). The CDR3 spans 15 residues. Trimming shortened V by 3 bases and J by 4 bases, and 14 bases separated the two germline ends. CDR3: CASSFSGRWADTQYF. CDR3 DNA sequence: TGTGCCAGCAGTTTCTCGGGTAGATGGGCAGATACGCAGTATTTT.